This T cell receptor (beta chain) comes out of a study of T-cell memory formation after mild COVID-19. General study results and limits: Clones shrinking between day 15 and 85 showed a balanced CD4/CD8 split, and those that grew later tilted toward CD4+.

CDR3 length: 13 amino acids. In germline, CDR1 is MNHEY, CDR2 SVGEGT. V dropped 4 bases and J dropped 5 bases, with 9 bases sitting between them. TCRdb analysed the 5' RACE reads with MiXCR anew, one entry per CDR3 protein. The sample lists roughly 610,000 distinct CDR3 sequences; around 16% were seen once. This clonotype was counted between two and nine times. What it binds is unknown. Input material: PBMCs or a T cell subset sorted from them (not recorded which). The TCR sequence derives from an adult woman who had mild COVID-19 (a few samples of this study predate the infection). Cell type and time point are not known. This chain uses TRBV6-2 or TRBV6-3 with TRBJ2-4; D might be TRBD1 (5 bases). CDR3 DNA: TGTGCCAGCAGTTTCCGCAGGGAAAACATTCAGTACTTC. This sequence encodes CASSFRRENIQYF.